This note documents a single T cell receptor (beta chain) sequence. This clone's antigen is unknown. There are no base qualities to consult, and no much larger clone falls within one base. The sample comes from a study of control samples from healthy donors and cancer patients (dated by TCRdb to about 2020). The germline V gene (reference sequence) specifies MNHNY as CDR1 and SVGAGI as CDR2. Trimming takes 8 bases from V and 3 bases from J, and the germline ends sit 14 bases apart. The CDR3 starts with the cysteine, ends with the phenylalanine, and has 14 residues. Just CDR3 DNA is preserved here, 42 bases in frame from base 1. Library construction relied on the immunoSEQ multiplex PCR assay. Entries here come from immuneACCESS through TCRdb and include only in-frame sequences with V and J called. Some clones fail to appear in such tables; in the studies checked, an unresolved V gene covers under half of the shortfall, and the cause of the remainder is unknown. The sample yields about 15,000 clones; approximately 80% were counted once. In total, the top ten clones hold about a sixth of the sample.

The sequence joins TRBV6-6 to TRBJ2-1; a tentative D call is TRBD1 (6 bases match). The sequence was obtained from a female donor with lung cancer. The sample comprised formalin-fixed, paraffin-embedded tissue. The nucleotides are TGTGCCAGCCACAGGCAGGGGATCTACAATGAGCAGTTCTTC. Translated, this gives CASHRQGIYNEQFF.